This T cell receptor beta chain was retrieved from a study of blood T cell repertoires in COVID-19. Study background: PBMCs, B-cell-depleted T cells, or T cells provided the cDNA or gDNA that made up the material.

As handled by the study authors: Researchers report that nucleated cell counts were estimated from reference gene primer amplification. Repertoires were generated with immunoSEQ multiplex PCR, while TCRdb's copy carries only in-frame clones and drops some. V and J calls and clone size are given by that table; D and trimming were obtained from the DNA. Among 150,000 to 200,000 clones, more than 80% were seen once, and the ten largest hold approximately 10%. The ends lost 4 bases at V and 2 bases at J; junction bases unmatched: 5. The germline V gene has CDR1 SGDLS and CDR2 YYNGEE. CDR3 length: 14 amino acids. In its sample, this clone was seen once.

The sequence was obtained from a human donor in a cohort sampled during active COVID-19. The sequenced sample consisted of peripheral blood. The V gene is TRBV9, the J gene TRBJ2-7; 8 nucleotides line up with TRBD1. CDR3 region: CASSPGTGPYEQYF. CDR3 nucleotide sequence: TGTGCCAGCAGCCCTGGGACAGGTCCCTACGAGCAGTACTTC.